This T cell receptor (beta chain) emerged from a study of human T cells and chemical hapten exposure. Study details: The use of 2% DPC on approximately 2 cm by approximately 2 cm of upper inner arm skin constituted sensitization. While the approximately 24-week study was under way, patients received diphenylcyclopropenone on the scalp every week.

A single record per CDR3 protein comes from TCRdb applying MiXCR to the RACE reads. Here the sample spans roughly 89,000 distinct CDR3 sequences, roughly 10% being singletons. Time point of the sample: patch test 3, about 24 weeks after DPC sensitization. This sample's treatment: therapeutic diphenylcyclopropenone sensitization with weekly scalp DPC. V was trimmed by 0 bases and J by 6 bases, leaving 14 bases between them. From germline, CDR1 is SQVTM and CDR2 ANQGSEA. This CDR3 has 14 residues. The source material was whole blood, sampled in connection with sensitization to the hapten diphenylcyclopropenone (DPC). J is TRBJ1-1 and V is TRBV29-1; a weak D match, TRBD1 (6 bases). The receptor was derived from a woman in her thirties with alopecia areata. Some clones in this sample may be carry-over from other donors' samples. The CDR3 nucleotides read TGCAGCGTTGAAGATTCGGGGGGCTGGGCTGAAGCTTTCTTT. Protein product: CSVEDSGGWAEAFF.